One and the same sample provided the 14 T cell receptor beta chains below, sequenced in a study of cytomegalovirus exposure and HLA in healthy donors. Libraries were prepared by immunoSEQ multiplex PCR; TCRdb keeps only in-frame clonotypes and omits some of them. Of 230,000 or so clones detected, almost 90% appear once; the ten largest clones hold 2.5% to 3.5%. Sequencing was performed on PBMCs. These receptor sequences come from a woman aged 18-29 years in good health and CMV-seronegative.

The chain couples TRBV4-2 to TRBJ2-1; D is undetermined. The length of the CDR3 is 16 residues. Trimming cost V 0 bases and J 0 bases, with 9 bases left between them. From germline, CDR1 is LGHNA and CDR2 YNFKEQ. In DNA, the CDR3 is TGTGCCAGCAGCCAAGATATGGCTAGCTCCTACAATGAGCAGTTCTTC. Protein sequence: CASSQDMASSYNEQFF.

The V call is TRBV14, the J call TRBJ2-1, with D uncertain. V gave up 4 bases and J gave up 5 bases, with 15 bases separating them. The CDR3 runs to 15 residues. The germline CDR1 and CDR2 sequences are SGHDN and FVKESK. CDR3: CASSPRNNNDNEQFF. The CDR3 DNA reads TGTGCCAGCAGCCCGCGGAACAACAACGACAATGAGCAGTTCTTC.

The chain joins TRBV15 to TRBJ1-5; D call uncertain. Germline CDR1 is LNHNV and CDR2 is YYDKDF (reference sequence). Trimming shortened V by 4 bases and J by 5 bases, and 9 bases separated the two germline ends. The CDR3 totals 13 residues. The CDR3 sequence is CATSIEGDQPQHF. CDR3 in DNA: TGTGCCACCAGCATAGAGGGCGATCAGCCCCAGCATTTT.

The chain recombines TRBV7-3 with TRBJ2-5; possible D gene TRBD2, 5 bases. The V gene lost 3 bases and the J gene lost 1 base, with 6 bases spanning the gap. This CDR3 is built from 13 residues. The germline gives CDR1 SGHTA, CDR2 FQGTGA. The CDR3 nucleotides read TGTGCCAGCAGCTTTAGCGCCCAAGAGACCCAGTACTTC. This codes for CASSFSAQETQYF.

The chain couples TRBV28 to TRBJ2-2; 9 positions match TRBD1. The CDR3 extends over 16 amino acids. The trim removed 4 bases at V and 6 bases at J, leaving 9 bases unmatched. Germline-derived CDR1 and CDR2 are MDHEN and SYDVKM. CDR3 region: CASSSPGTGKPGELFF. The CDR3, as DNA: TGTGCCAGCAGTTCTCCCGGGACAGGGAAACCCGGGGAGCTGTTTTTT.

The rearrangement uses TRBV11-2 and TRBJ2-5, with D hard to call. The CDR3 is made up of 14 amino acids. Trimming stripped 1 base from V and 0 bases from J, with 6 bases between. The germline CDR1 and CDR2 sequences are SGHAT and FQNNGV. The CDR3 sequence is CASSLVGYQETQYF. The CDR3 bases are TGTGCCAGCAGCTTAGTCGGGTACCAAGAGACCCAGTACTTC.

The chain recombines TRBV11-2 with TRBJ1-2, with D maybe TRBD1 (6 bases). There are 16 residues in the CDR3. V was clipped by 5 bases and J by 5 bases, with 21 bases between them. In germline, CDR1 is SGHAT, CDR2 FQNNGV. CDR3 loop: CASSRTPGGAGYGYTF. CDR3 coding DNA: TGTGCCAGCAGCCGAACTCCGGGGGGGGCTGGGTATGGCTACACCTTC.

This chain connects TRBV28 to TRBJ2-7; 9 bases are a match to TRBD1. The length of the CDR3 is 12 residues. Trimming took 10 bases from V and 2 from J; bases not matched to a gene: 3. Germline CDR1 is MDHEN and CDR2 is SYDVKM. This CDR3 reads CATGTGTYEQYF. The CDR3 DNA reads as TGTGCCACCGGGACAGGGACCTACGAGCAGTACTTC.

The chain employs TRBV27 and TRBJ2-3; no clear D gene. The germline V gene has CDR1 MNHEY and CDR2 SMNVEV (reference sequence). The CDR3 extends over 12 amino acids. The V and J ends lost 11 bases and 2 bases respectively, with 11 bases between them. CDR3 loop: CAPYPDTDTQYF. The CDR3 coding sequence is TGTGCCCCTTACCCAGACACAGATACGCAGTATTTT.

V and J are TRBV19 and TRBJ2-6; 7 nucleotides line up with TRBD1. The CDR3 loop spans 16 amino acids. V shed 5 bases and J 0 bases; nucleotides not matched to a gene: 4. The germline CDR1 and CDR2 sequences are LNHDA and SQIVND (reference sequence). The chain's CDR3 is CASSRTGPSGANVLTF. The CDR3 bases are TGTGCCAGTAGTCGGACAGGTCCCTCTGGGGCCAACGTCCTGACTTTC.

V usage is TRBV28 and J usage is TRBJ1-2; TRBD1 matches 12 bases. The CDR3 is made up of 15 amino acids. V trimming: 4 bases; J trimming: 5 bases; junction bases outside the gene matches: 5. In germline, CDR1 is MDHEN, CDR2 SYDVKM. This CDR3 is CASSSGTGGVYGYTF. The DNA for the CDR3 is TGTGCCAGCAGTTCCGGGACAGGGGGCGTGTATGGCTACACCTTC.

The chain couples TRBV6-5 to TRBJ2-1, with a weak D call TRBD1 (6 bases). CDR1 and CDR2 from the germline V gene are MNHEY and SVGAGI. The CDR3 is 14 amino acids. V lost 7 bases and J lost 2, with 12 bases in between. The DNA for the CDR3 is TGTGCCAGCAACGACAGGTTTCCCTACAATGAGCAGTTCTTC. Amino acids: CASNDRFPYNEQFF.

The V call is TRBV19, the J call TRBJ2-1; TRBD2 agrees at 7 bases. The CDR3 consists of 15 residues. Germline V gene sequence: CDR1 LNHDA, CDR2 SQIVND (reference sequence). V lost 8 bases and J lost 4; bases outside the gene matches: 11. The CDR3 coding sequence is TGTGCCAGTCCAATGGGGCGGGAGCGGTACAATGAGCAGTTCTTC. This gives the protein CASPMGRERYNEQFF.

The V gene is TRBV2, the J gene TRBJ1-4; the match to TRBD1 covers 7 bases. Germline CDR1 and CDR2: SNHLY and FYNNEI. The CDR3 runs 13 residues. V trimming: 4 bases; J trimming: 10 bases; junction bases outside the gene matches: 6. CDR3 nucleotides: TGTGCCAGCAGTGCAGGGGGTGAGGTAAAACTGTTTTTT. It specifies CASSAGGEVKLFF.